The 29 T cell receptor beta chains listed next were all sequenced from one sample in a study of OX40 agonist ivuxolimab in advanced cancers. The assay was immunoSEQ multiplex PCR, and TCRdb's table has in-frame clones only and misses some. The sample has around 30,000 clones; roughly nine tenths are singletons. The sequencing used CD4+ or CD8+ T cells sorted from blood, collected in a trial of the OX40 agonist ivuxolimab. These receptors all come from an adult with an advanced solid tumor such as melanoma, head and neck, liver or kidney cancer.

This chain joins TRBV25-1 and TRBJ2-1; 9 bases map to TRBD1. Trimming cost V 7 bases and J 6 bases; bases outside gene matches: 13. Germline V CDR1 and CDR2: MGHDK, SYGVNS. The CDR3 totals 16 residues. CDR3 sequence (DNA): TGTGCCAGCACCCCCTCTTGGGACAGGGCTTTCAATGAGCAGTTCTTC. This gives the protein CASTPSWDRAFNEQFF.

The rearrangement links TRBV13 to TRBJ2-4, with 15 nucleotides matching TRBD2. V trimming: 5 bases; J trimming: 6 bases; junction bases outside the gene matches: 11. The CDR3 contains 18 residues. CDR1 PRHDT and CDR2 FYEKMQ come from the germline V gene (reference sequence). This chain's CDR3 is CASSDPGLAGGWGNIQYF. CDR3 coding DNA: TGTGCCAGCAGCGACCCCGGACTAGCGGGGGGGTGGGGAAACATTCAGTACTTC.

The chain carries TRBV2 and TRBJ1-1; tentative D call: TRBD1 (5 bases). The CDR3 contains 13 residues. Germline V gene lookup returns CDR1 SNHLY and CDR2 FYNNEI. V shed 6 bases and J shed 7 bases, with 15 bases lying between them. CDR3 in amino acids: CASRLPQGLEAFF. Written as DNA, the CDR3 is TGTGCCAGCAGACTCCCCCAGGGTCTTGAAGCTTTCTTT.

This chain joins TRBV6-6 and TRBJ1-1; 8 bases line up with TRBD1. The CDR3 extends over 14 amino acids. Germline-derived CDR1 and CDR2 are MNHNY and SVGAGI (reference sequence). V was clipped by 5 bases and J by 3 bases; unmatched bases: 5. The CDR3 region is CASSVQGVHTEAFF. CDR3 bases: TGTGCCAGCAGTGTACAGGGGGTACACACTGAAGCTTTCTTT.

The genes are TRBV30 and TRBJ1-5; 7 bases are shared with TRBD1. The junction had 10 bases not matched to a gene; V was cut back by 1 base and J by 7 bases. Per the germline V gene, CDR1 is GTSNPN and CDR2 is SVGIG (reference sequence). This CDR3 contains 15 residues. The CDR3 loop is CAWSGGTDNLQPQHF. CDR3 sequence (DNA): TGTGCCTGGAGTGGGGGGACAGATAATTTGCAGCCCCAGCATTTT.

This chain connects TRBV11-2 to TRBJ2-5; D is undetermined. The CDR3 is made up of 12 amino acids. With 2 bases removed from V and 4 bases from J, the gap between germline ends came to 5 bases. Looked up from germline, CDR1 is SGHAT and CDR2 is FQNNGV. The CDR3 spells CASSLITETQYF. The CDR3 region has the DNA TGTGCCAGCAGCTTAATTACAGAGACCCAGTACTTC. Together with reference TRBV11-2 and TRBJ2-5, the CDR3 gives the full variable domain: EAGVAQSPRYKIIEKRQSVAFWCNPISGHATLYWYQQILGQGPKLLIQFQNNGVVDDSQLPKDRFSAERLKGVDSTLKIQPAKLEDSAVYLCASSLITETQYFGPGTRLLVL.

V usage is TRBV5-4 and J usage is TRBJ1-1; no clear D gene. CDR3 length: 14 amino acids. Germline V gene data show CDR1 as SGHNT and CDR2 as YYREEE (reference sequence). Deletions cut 3 bases from V and 1 base from J, with 10 bases between. The CDR3 bases are TGTGCCAGCAGCTCACTTGGGGAGAACACTGAAGCTTTCTTT. This translates into CASSSLGENTEAFF.

The gene calls are TRBV30 and TRBJ2-2; unclear D gene. The CDR3 sequence is 14 residues long. V lost 0 bases to trimming and J lost 6 bases, with 11 bases between them. Germline loops: CDR1 GTSNPN, CDR2 SVGIG (reference sequence). The chain's CDR3 is CAWSVTPPPGELFF. The CDR3, as DNA: TGTGCCTGGAGTGTTACACCCCCTCCCGGGGAGCTGTTTTTT.

The V gene is TRBV2, the J gene TRBJ2-7; perhaps TRBD2 as D (5 bases). V was trimmed by 5 bases and J by 3 bases, leaving 14 bases between them. CDR3 length: 14 residues. From germline, CDR1 is SNHLY and CDR2 FYNNEI. The CDR3 here is CASSPGVGSYEQYF. CDR3 bases: TGTGCCAGCAGTCCCGGGGTGGGGAGCTACGAGCAGTACTTC.

The V gene is TRBV4-3, the J gene TRBJ1-5; the D gene is possibly TRBD1 (6 bases). The V and J ends lost 0 bases and 5 bases respectively, with 11 bases between them. The CDR3 contains 15 residues. Germline-derived CDR1 and CDR2 are LGHNA and YSLEER. The CDR3 spells CASSQDLGGYQPQHF. The CDR3 DNA follows: TGCGCCAGCAGCCAAGATCTCGGGGGCTATCAGCCCCAGCATTTT.

This chain links TRBV5-8 with TRBJ2-7; TRBD2 matches at 7 bases. The CDR3 totals 15 residues. Germline-derived CDR1 and CDR2 are SGHTS and YDEGEE. V was pared by 7 bases and J by 1 base, with 11 bases of the junction left unmatched. The CDR3 DNA sequence: TGTGCCAGCCAAATGCGGGAGTATAGATCCTACGAGCAGTACTTC. As protein: CASQMREYRSYEQYF.

The chain recombines TRBV6-1 with TRBJ2-3; D unresolved. The ends were cut back, 3 bases at V and 5 bases at J, with 18 bases in the middle. Germline V CDR1 and CDR2: MNHNS, SASEGT. The CDR3 totals 16 residues. The CDR3 protein is CASSDPLMDGRDTQYF. CDR3 in DNA: TGTGCCAGCAGTGACCCCCTAATGGACGGCCGAGATACGCAGTATTTT.

The chain carries TRBV9 and TRBJ2-7, with unresolved D. Germline V lookup: CDR1 SGDLS, CDR2 YYNGEE. The V and J ends lost 4 bases and 1 base respectively, with 12 bases between them. The CDR3 is 14 residues long. CDR3 nucleotides: TGTGCCAGCAGCCCCCCCCGGGCGTCCTACGAGCAGTACTTC. This codes for CASSPPRASYEQYF.

The V call is TRBV10-3, the J call TRBJ2-3; D is perhaps TRBD2 (7 bases). The V end was cut by 6 bases, the J end by 5 bases, with 21 bases between. CDR3 length equals 16 residues. The germline gives CDR1 ENHRY, CDR2 SYGVKD. As DNA, the CDR3 is TGTGCCATCAGCCTCGTTAAGGGGGAGGGCCAAGATACGCAGTATTTT. This gives the protein CAISLVKGEGQDTQYF.

This clone was counted a single time. The chain is built from TRBV25-1 and TRBJ2-3, with a tentative D call TRBD2 (6 bases). V lost 1 base to trimming and J lost 3 bases, with 14 bases between them. The CDR3 runs to 16 residues. CDR1 is MGHDK, CDR2 SYGVNS, per germline. CDR3 sequence: CASSEFGGTRTDTQYF. The CDR3 DNA reads TGTGCCAGCAGTGAATTTGGGGGGACCCGAACAGATACGCAGTATTTT.

The chain is built from TRBV27 and TRBJ1-5, with 7 bases lining up with TRBD1. Germline values: CDR1 MNHEY, CDR2 SMNVEV (reference sequence). The CDR3 runs 13 residues. The V segment lost 6 bases and the J segment 7 bases; nucleotides outside the gene matches: 6. CDR3 DNA sequence: TGTGCCAGCAGCCCACTAGGGGGCCAGCCCCAGCATTTT. Amino acids: CASSPLGGQPQHF.

The CDR3 spells CASSYGTGIAEKLFF. CDR3 DNA: TGTGCCAGCAGCTACGGGACAGGGATTGCTGAAAAACTGTTTTTT. The genes are TRBV9 and TRBJ1-4; TRBD1 matches at 9 bases. Germline V gives CDR1 SGDLS, CDR2 YYNGEE. The junction had 8 bases not matched to a gene; V was cut back by 4 bases and J by 7 bases. The CDR3 is made up of 15 amino acids. The whole variable domain, remainder taken from reference TRBV9 and TRBJ1-4, is DSGVTQTPKHLITATGQRVTLRCSPRSGDLSVYWYQQSLDQGLQFLIQYYNGEERAKGNILERFSAQQFPDLHSELNLSSLELGDSALYFCASSYGTGIAEKLFFGSGTQLSVL.

The chain carries TRBV7-9 and TRBJ1-4; D is possibly TRBD1 (6 bases). This CDR3 has 13 residues. Trimming shortened V by 3 bases and J by 11 bases, and 13 bases separated the two germline ends. Germline CDR1 and CDR2: SEHNR and FQNEAQ (reference sequence). The CDR3 region is CASSFPDSWKLFF. The CDR3 DNA reads as TGTGCCAGCAGCTTCCCGGACAGTTGGAAACTGTTTTTT.

The chain is built from TRBV11-2 and TRBJ1-2; D possibly corresponds to TRBD1 (6 bases). The CDR3 contains 13 residues. Germline lookup yields CDR1 SGHAT and CDR2 FQNNGV. V was cut by 1 base and J by 3 bases, with 6 bases left in between. DNA of the CDR3: TGTGCCAGCAGCTTAGGGACAGACTATGGCTACACCTTC. The encoded protein is CASSLGTDYGYTF.

This clone is classed as medium-sized. The chain carries TRBV4-1 and TRBJ1-5; 10 nucleotides agree with TRBD1. Germline CDR1 reads MGHRA; CDR2 reads YSYEKL. Unmatched junction bases numbered 9, after V lost 3 bases and J lost 4 bases. The CDR3 contains 17 residues. The CDR3 reads CASSQSETGGLNQPQHF. In DNA, the CDR3 is TGCGCCAGCAGCCAGTCTGAGACAGGGGGCCTGAATCAGCCCCAGCATTTT.

The rearrangement joins TRBV19 to TRBJ1-2; TRBD1 agrees at 7 bases. The J segment lost 3 bases and the V segment lost 5 bases, leaving 6 bases of the junction unmatched. The CDR3 sequence is 14 residues long. Germline CDR1 is LNHDA and CDR2 is SQIVND (reference sequence). The CDR3 DNA is TGTGCCAGTAGTTTAACCGGGACAGACTATGGCTACACCTTC. Encoded protein: CASSLTGTDYGYTF.

The V and J genes are TRBV5-4 and TRBJ2-7; the D gene is possibly TRBD1 (7 bases). The CDR3 is 16 amino acids. In germline, CDR1 is SGHNT, CDR2 YYREEE (reference sequence). V lost 0 bases to trimming and J lost 5 bases, with 18 bases between them. The CDR3 is CASSLATRGDANEQYF. The CDR3 DNA reads TGTGCCAGCAGCTTGGCCACCAGGGGGGATGCAAACGAGCAGTACTTC. Filled out from reference TRBV5-4 and TRBJ2-7, the complete variable domain reads ETGVTQSPTHLIKTRGQQVTLRCSSQSGHNTVSWYQQALGQGPQFIFQYYREEENGRGNFPPRFSGLQFPNYSSELNVNALELDDSALYLCASSLATRGDANEQYFGPGTRLTVT.

J is TRBJ1-2 and V is TRBV2, with TRBD1 matching 9 bases. Germline V lookup: CDR1 SNHLY, CDR2 FYNNEI. V dropped 6 bases and J dropped 4; count of bases not matched to a gene: 6. The CDR3 runs 14 residues. In DNA form, the CDR3 reads TGTGCCAGCAGGAGACAGGGGGAGGGCTATGGCTACACCTTC. As protein: CASRRQGEGYGYTF. Looking up the rest from reference TRBV2 and TRBJ1-2 gives the full variable domain: EPEVTQTPSHQVTQMGQEVILRCVPISNHLYFYWYRQILGQKVEFLVSFYNNEISEKSEIFDDQFSVERPDGSNFTLKIRSTKLEDSAMYFCASRRQGEGYGYTFGSGTRLTVV.

CDR3 in amino acids: CASSAPGQGNNEQFF. In nucleotides, the CDR3 is TGTGCCAGCAGCGCCCCGGGACAGGGGAACAATGAGCAGTTCTTC. The chain carries TRBV7-9 and TRBJ2-1, with 10 bases fitting TRBD1. Germline CDR1 SEHNR, CDR2 FQNEAQ (reference sequence). Trimming removed 5 bases from V and 5 bases from J; junction bases left unmatched: 6. CDR3 length equals 15 residues.

The CDR3 reads CASSADRGLGYGYTF. The CDR3 bases are TGTGCCAGCAGCGCAGACAGGGGGCTTGGCTATGGCTACACCTTC. The chain recombines TRBV7-9 with TRBJ1-2, with 10 positions matching TRBD1. Per the germline V gene, CDR1 is SEHNR and CDR2 is FQNEAQ (reference sequence). The CDR3 runs 15 residues. V lost 5 bases, J lost 4 bases, and 7 bases stayed unmatched.

V gene TRBV30 combines with J gene TRBJ1-2, with D perhaps matching TRBD1 (6 bases). This CDR3 is 13 amino acids long. The V and J ends lost 3 bases and 7 bases respectively, with 15 bases between them. The germline V gene has CDR1 GTSNPN and CDR2 SVGIG (reference sequence). The CDR3 loop reads CAWSVGGGRGYTF. CDR3 bases: TGTGCCTGGAGCGTCGGGGGGGGGCGTGGCTACACCTTC.

The chain uses TRBV30 and TRBJ2-3, with D possibly TRBD1 on 6 matching bases. The germline CDR1 and CDR2 sequences are GTSNPN and SVGIG (reference sequence). This CDR3 is built from 14 residues. With 4 bases removed from V and 2 bases from J, the gap between germline ends came to 13 bases. CDR3 sequence reads: CAWNLDSPTDTQYF. DNA of the CDR3: TGTGCCTGGAACTTGGACAGCCCCACAGATACGCAGTATTTT.

The rearrangement joins TRBV10-1 to TRBJ1-1; TRBD1 might be the D (6 bases). The CDR3 extends over 15 amino acids. V dropped 0 bases and J dropped 1 base, with 9 bases sitting between them. Germline CDR1 reads WNHNN; CDR2 reads SYGVQD (reference sequence). CDR3 protein: CASSESGDTNTEAFF. Written as DNA, the CDR3 is TGCGCCAGCAGTGAGTCGGGGGACACGAACACTGAAGCTTTCTTT.

The chain combines TRBV14 with TRBJ1-2, with 10 bases aligning to TRBD1. The trim removed 4 bases at V and 2 bases at J, leaving 10 bases unmatched. The germline V gene has CDR1 SGHDN and CDR2 FVKESK. The CDR3 totals 17 residues. CDR3 DNA sequence: TGTGCCAGCAGCCCATGGGACAGGGGCCTCCTGAACTATGGCTACACCTTC. This translates into CASSPWDRGLLNYGYTF.